This T cell receptor beta chain was profiled in a study of control samples from healthy donors and cancer patients. Trimming stripped 4 bases from V and 3 bases from J, with 10 bases between. This CDR3 is built from 13 residues. In germline, CDR1 is SGHRS, CDR2 YFSETQ. TCRdb's copy holds only in-frame clones and misses some; the assay was immunoSEQ multiplex PCR. Among about 52,000 clones listed, roughly 96% were seen once. The J gene is TRBJ1-1, the V gene TRBV5-1; D ambiguous. This receptor was obtained from a man aged 30-40 years in good health. Specimen: blood. The CDR3 region is CASSRKEDTEAFF. The DNA for the CDR3 is TGCGCCAGCAGCAGGAAGGAGGACACTGAAGCTTTCTTT.